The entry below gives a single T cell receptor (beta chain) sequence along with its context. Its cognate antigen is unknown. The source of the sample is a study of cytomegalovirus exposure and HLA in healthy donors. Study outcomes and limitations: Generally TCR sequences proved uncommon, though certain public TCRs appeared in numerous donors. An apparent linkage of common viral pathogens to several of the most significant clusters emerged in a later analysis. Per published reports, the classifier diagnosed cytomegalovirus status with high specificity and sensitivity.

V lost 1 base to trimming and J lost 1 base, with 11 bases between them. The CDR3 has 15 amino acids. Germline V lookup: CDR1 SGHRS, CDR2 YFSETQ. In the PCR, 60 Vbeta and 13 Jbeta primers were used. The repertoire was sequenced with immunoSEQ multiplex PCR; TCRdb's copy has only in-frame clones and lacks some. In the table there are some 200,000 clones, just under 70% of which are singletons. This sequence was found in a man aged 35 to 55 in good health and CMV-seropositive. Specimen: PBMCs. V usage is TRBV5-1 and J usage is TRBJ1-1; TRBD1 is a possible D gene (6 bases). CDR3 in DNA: TGCGCCAGCAGCTTGTCCGGACAGACGAACACTGAAGCTTTCTTT. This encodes CASSLSGQTNTEAFF.